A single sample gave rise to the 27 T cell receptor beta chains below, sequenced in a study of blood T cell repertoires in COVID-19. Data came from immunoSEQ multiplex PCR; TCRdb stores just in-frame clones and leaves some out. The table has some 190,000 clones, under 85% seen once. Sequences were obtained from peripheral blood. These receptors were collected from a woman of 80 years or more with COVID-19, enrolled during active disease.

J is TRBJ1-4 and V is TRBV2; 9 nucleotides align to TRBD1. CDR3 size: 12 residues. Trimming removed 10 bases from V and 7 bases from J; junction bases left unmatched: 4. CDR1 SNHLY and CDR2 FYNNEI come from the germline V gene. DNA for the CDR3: TGTGCCACGGGACAGGGATTTGAAAAACTGTTTTTT. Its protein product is CATGQGFEKLFF.

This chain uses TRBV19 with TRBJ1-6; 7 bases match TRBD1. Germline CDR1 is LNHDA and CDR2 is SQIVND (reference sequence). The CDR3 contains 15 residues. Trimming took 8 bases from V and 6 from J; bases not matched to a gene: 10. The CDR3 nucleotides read TGTGCCAGTGCTCCTACAGGGGTCGGTAATTCACCCCTCCACTTT. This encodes CASAPTGVGNSPLHF. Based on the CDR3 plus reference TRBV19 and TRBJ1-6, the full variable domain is DGGITQSPKYLFRKEGQNVTLSCEQNLNHDAMYWYRQDPGQGLRLIYYSQIVNDFQKGDIAEGYSVSREKKESFPLTVTSAQKNPTAFYLCASAPTGVGNSPLHFGNGTRLTVT.

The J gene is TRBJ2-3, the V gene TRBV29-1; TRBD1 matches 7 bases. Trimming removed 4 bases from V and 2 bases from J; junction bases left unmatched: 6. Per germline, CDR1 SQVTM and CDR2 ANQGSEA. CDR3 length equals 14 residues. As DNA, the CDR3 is TGCAGCGTTGTTAACACAGGGGTCACAGATACGCAGTATTTT. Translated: CSVVNTGVTDTQYF.

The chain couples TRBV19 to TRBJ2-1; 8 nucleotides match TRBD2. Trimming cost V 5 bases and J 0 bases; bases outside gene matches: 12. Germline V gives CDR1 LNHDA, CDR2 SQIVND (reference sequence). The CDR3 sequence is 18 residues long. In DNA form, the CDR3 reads TGTGCCAGTAGTCCTGCCGGGACTAGGAGCCGCTCCTACAATGAGCAGTTCTTC. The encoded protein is CASSPAGTRSRSYNEQFF.

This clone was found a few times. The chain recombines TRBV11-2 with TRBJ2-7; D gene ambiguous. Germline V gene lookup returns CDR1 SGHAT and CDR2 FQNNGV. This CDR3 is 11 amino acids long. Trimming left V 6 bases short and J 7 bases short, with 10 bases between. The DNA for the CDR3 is TGTGCCAGCAGTTACGGTCTTGAGCAGTACTTC. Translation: CASSYGLEQYF. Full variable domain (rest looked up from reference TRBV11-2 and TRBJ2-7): EAGVAQSPRYKIIEKRQSVAFWCNPISGHATLYWYQQILGQGPKLLIQFQNNGVVDDSQLPKDRFSAERLKGVDSTLKIQPAKLEDSAVYLCASSYGLEQYFGPGTRLTVT.

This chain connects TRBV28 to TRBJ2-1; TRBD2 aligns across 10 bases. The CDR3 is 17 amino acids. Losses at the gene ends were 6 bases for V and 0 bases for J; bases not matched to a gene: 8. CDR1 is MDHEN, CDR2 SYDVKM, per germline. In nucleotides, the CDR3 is TGTGCCAGCAGACACTGGACTAGCGGAAGCTCCTACAATGAGCAGTTCTTC. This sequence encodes CASRHWTSGSSYNEQFF.

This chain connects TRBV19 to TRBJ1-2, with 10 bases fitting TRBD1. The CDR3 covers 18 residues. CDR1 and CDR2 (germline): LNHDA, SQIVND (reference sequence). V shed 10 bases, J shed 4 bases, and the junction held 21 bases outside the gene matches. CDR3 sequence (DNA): TGTGCCACTCAGAAGTCTCCGGGACAGGGGTCCCCCTTCTATGGCTACACCTTC. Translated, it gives CATQKSPGQGSPFYGYTF.

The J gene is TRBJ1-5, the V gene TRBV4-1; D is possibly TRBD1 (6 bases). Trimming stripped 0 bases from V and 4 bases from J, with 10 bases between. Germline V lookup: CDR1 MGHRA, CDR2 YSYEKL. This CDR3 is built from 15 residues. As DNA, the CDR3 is TGCGCCAGCAGCCAAGATGCAGGGGTGAATCAGCCCCAGCATTTT. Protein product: CASSQDAGVNQPQHF.

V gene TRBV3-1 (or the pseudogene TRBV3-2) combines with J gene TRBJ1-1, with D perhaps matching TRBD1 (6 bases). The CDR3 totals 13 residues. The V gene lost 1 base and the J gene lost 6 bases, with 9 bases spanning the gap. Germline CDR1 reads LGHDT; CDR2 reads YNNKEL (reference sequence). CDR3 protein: CASSQGGGSEAFF. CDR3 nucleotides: TGTGCCAGCAGCCAAGGCGGGGGCTCTGAAGCTTTCTTT.

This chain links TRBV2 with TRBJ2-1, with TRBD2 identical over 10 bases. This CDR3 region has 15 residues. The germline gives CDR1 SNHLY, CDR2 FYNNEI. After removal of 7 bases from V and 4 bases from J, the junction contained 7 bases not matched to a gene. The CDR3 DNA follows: TGTGCCAGCAATCCTAGCGGGGGCTCGTACAATGAGCAGTTCTTC. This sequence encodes CASNPSGGSYNEQFF.

The CDR3 sequence is CASSSHTSGAGELFF. The DNA of the CDR3 is TGCGCCAGCAGTTCTCACACCTCAGGGGCCGGGGAGCTGTTTTTT. The chain is built from TRBV5-1 and TRBJ2-2; D is possibly TRBD1 (6 bases). CDR3 length equals 15 residues. The germline V gene has CDR1 SGHRS and CDR2 YFSETQ. V lost 5 bases and J 6 bases, leaving 17 bases between the germline ends.

CDR3 protein: CASSNDQGAQPQHF. CDR3 DNA: TGTGCCAGCAGCAACGATCAAGGGGCACAGCCCCAGCATTTT. The chain carries TRBV9 and TRBJ1-5, with a weak D call TRBD1 (5 bases). The CDR3 spans 14 residues. V was shortened by 4 bases and J by 7 bases, with 15 bases between the two germline ends. Germline CDR1 SGDLS, CDR2 YYNGEE. Variable domain in full (rest from reference TRBV9 and TRBJ1-5): DSGVTQTPKHLITATGQRVTLRCSPRSGDLSVYWYQQSLDQGLQFLIQYYNGEERAKGNILERFSAQQFPDLHSELNLSSLELGDSALYFCASSNDQGAQPQHFGDGTRLSIL.

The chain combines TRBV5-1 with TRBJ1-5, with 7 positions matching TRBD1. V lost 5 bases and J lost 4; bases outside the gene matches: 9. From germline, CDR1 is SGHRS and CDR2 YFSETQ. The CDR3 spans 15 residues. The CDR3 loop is CASRRGVQGNQPQHF. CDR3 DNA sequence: TGCGCCAGCAGGCGGGGAGTACAGGGGAATCAGCCCCAGCATTTT.

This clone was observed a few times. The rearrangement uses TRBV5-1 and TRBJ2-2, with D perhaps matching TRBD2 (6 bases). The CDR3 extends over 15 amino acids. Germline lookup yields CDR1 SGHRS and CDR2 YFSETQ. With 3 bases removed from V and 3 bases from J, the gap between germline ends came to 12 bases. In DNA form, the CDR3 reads TGCGCCAGCAGCTCCCTGCGGGGTCACACCGGGGAGCTGTTTTTT. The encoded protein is CASSSLRGHTGELFF.

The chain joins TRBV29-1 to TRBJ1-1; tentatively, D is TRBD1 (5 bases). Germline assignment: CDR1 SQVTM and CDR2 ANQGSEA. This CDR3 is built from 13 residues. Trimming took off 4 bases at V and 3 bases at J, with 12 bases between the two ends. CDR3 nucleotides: TGCAGCGTTGGTCCCCCGGGGGACACTGAAGCTTTCTTT. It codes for CSVGPPGDTEAFF.

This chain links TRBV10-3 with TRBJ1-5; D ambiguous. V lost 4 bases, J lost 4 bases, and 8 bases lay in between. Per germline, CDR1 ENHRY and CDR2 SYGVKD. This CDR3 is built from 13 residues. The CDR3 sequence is CAISGYGNQPQHF. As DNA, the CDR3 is TGTGCCATCAGTGGATACGGGAATCAGCCCCAGCATTTT.

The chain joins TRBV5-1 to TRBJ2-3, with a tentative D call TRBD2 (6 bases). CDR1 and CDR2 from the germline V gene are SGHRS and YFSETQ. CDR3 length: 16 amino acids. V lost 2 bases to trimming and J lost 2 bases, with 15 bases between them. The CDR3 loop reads CASSFGGPGITDTQYF. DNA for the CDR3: TGCGCCAGCAGCTTTGGAGGGCCGGGGATCACAGATACGCAGTATTTT.

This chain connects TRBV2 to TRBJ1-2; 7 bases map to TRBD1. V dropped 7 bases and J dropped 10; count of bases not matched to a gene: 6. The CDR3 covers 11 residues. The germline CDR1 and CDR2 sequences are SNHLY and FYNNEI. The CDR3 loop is CASTRDRAYTF. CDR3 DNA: TGTGCCAGCACTAGAGACAGGGCCTACACCTTC.

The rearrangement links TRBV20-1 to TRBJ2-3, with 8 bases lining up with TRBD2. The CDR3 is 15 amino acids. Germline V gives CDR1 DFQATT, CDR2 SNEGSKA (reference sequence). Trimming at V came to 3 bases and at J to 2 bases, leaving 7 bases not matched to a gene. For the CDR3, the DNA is TGCAGTGCTAGTACGGGGGGGAGGGCCACAGATACGCAGTATTTT. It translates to CSASTGGRATDTQYF.

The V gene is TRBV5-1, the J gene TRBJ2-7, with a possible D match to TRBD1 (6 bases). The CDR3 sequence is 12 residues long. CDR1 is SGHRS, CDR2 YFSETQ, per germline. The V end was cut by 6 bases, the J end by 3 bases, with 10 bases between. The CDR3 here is CASTGEYYEQYF. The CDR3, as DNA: TGCGCCAGCACAGGGGAATACTACGAGCAGTACTTC.

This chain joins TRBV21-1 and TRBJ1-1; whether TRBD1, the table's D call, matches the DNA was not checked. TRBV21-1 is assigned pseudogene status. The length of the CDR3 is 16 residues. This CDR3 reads CASSKPGQGATTEAFF. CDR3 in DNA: TGTGCCAGCAGCAAACCGGGACAGGGGGCGACCACTGAAGCTTTCTTT.

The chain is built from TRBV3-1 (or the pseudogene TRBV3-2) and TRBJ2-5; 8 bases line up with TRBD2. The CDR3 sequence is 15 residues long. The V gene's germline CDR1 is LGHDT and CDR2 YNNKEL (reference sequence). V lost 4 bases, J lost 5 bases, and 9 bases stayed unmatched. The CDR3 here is CASSPRPAGVETQYF. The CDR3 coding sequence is TGTGCCAGCAGCCCCCGTCCAGCGGGAGTTGAGACCCAGTACTTC.

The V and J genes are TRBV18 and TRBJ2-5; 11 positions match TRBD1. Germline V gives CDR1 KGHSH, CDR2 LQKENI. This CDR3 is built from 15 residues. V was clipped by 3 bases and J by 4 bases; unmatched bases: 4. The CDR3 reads CASSPSDRGRETQYF. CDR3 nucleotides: TGTGCCAGCTCACCGTCGGACAGGGGGCGAGAGACCCAGTACTTC.

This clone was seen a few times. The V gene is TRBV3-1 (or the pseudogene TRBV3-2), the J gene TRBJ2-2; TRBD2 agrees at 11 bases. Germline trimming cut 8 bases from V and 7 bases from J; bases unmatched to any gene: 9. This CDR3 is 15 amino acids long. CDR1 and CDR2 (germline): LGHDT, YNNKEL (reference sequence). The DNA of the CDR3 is TGTGCCAGCGCCCGACTAGCGGGGTCAGGCGGGGAGCTGTTTTTT. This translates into CASARLAGSGGELFF.

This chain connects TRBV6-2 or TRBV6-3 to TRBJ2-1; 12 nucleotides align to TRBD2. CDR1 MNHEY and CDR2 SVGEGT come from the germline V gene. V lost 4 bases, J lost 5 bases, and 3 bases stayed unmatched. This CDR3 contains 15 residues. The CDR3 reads CASSSWTSGDNEQFF. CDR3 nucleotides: TGTGCCAGCAGTTCATGGACTAGCGGGGACAATGAGCAGTTCTTC.

CDR3 region: CASSQGTGGTYEQYF. The CDR3 coding sequence is TGCGCCAGCAGCCAAGGGACGGGCGGGACCTACGAGCAGTACTTC. The chain uses TRBV5-1 and TRBJ2-7; maybe TRBD2 (6 bases). This CDR3 is built from 15 residues. CDR1 is SGHRS and CDR2 is YFSETQ in the germline V gene. Trimming removed 4 bases from V and 2 bases from J, with 16 bases in between. Full variable domain (missing parts from reference TRBV5-1 and TRBJ2-7): KAGVTQTPRYLIKTRGQQVTLSCSPISGHRSVSWYQQTPGQGLQFLFEYFSETQRNKGNFPGRFSGRQFSNSRSEMNVSTLELGDSALYLCASSQGTGGTYEQYFGPGTRLTVT.

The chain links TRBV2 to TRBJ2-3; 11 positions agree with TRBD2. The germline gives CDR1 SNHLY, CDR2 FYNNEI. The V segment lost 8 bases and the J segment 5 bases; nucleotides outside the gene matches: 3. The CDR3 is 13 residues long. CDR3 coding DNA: TGTGCCAGCGGGACTAGCGGAGTAGATACGCAGTATTTT. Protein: CASGTSGVDTQYF.